This TCR beta chain was observed in a study of radiation and T cells in renal cell carcinoma. Germline CDR1 reads SGHNT; CDR2 reads YYREEE (reference sequence). CDR3 length equals 16 residues. With 3 bases clipped from V and 0 bases from J, the junction kept 9 bases outside the gene matches. The time point: baseline pretreatment blood. Treatment noted: 15 Gy SBRT to primary tumor, nephrectomy 4 weeks later. Sequencing used immunoSEQ multiplex PCR; TCRdb keeps in-frame clones, though not all of them. The data contain about 140,000 clones, around four fifths of them singletons. This sequence originates from a woman in her forties or fifties with renal cell carcinoma. Sequenced here: blood, sampled from a patient whose treatment included radiotherapy and nephrectomy. The gene calls are TRBV5-4 and TRBJ2-7; 7 positions match TRBD2. CDR3 loop: CASSSGLYKSSYEQYF. The DNA of the CDR3 is TGTGCCAGCAGCTCGGGACTATATAAGAGCTCCTACGAGCAGTACTTC.